This TCR beta chain was identified in a study of cytomegalovirus exposure and HLA in healthy donors. Study-wide results and caveats: A few chains linked to CMV were shown in vitro to be specific for CMV antigens.

The primer mix had 60 Vbeta and 13 Jbeta primers. The table came from immunoSEQ multiplex PCR; TCRdb's copy has only in-frame clones and leaves some out. The table lists 150,000 or so clones, about 77% of them singletons, with around 1.5% in the top ten. Regarding this clone: Its cognate antigen is unknown.

This TCR was recovered from a female donor in good health and CMV-seronegative. The sample consisted of PBMCs.

CDR3: CASSIGVATSGSRSDTQYF. The CDR3 coding sequence is TGTGCCAGTAGTATAGGGGTTGCCACTAGCGGGAGTCGGTCAGATACGCAGTATTTT. The V gene is TRBV19, the J gene TRBJ2-3; 11 bases fit TRBD2. CDR3 size: 19 residues. The J segment lost 4 bases and the V segment lost 1 base, leaving 13 bases of the junction unmatched. Germline V lookup: CDR1 LNHDA, CDR2 SQIVND (reference sequence).